This T cell receptor (beta chain) was recovered during a study of blood T cell repertoires in COVID-19. Turning to the study itself: Italy, Spain and the United States were the sources of the convalescent and acute COVID-19 samples.

Authors' methods: Nucleated cell counts were estimated from reference gene primer amplification. Some clones are missing from TCRdb's copy, which holds only in-frame ones; the method was immunoSEQ multiplex PCR. V, J and clone size derive from that table, while D and trimming were established from the DNA sequence. The sample lists about 180,000 clones, about 88% occurring once. Germline V gene data show CDR1 as WSHSY and CDR2 as SAAADI. The CDR3 loop spans 16 amino acids. V shed 1 base, J shed 11 bases, and the junction held 15 bases outside the gene matches. This TCR derives from a woman aged 40-49 years with acute COVID-19. The sample taken for sequencing was PBMCs or T cells enriched from blood (not recorded which). This chain connects TRBV10-2 to TRBJ1-1, with 8 bases lining up with TRBD1. The DNA of the CDR3 is TGCGCCAGCAGTGAGTGGGGGGAGGACAGGGTTCGTCCGGCTTTCTTT. This gives the protein CASSEWGEDRVRPAFF.